These 12 T cell receptor beta chains were sequenced from one sample in a study of low-dose radiotherapy and immunotherapy resistance in tumors. cDNA synthesis used a TRAV/TRBV-specific primer set for both chains. A constant-region primer paired with the V-primer adapter amplified TCRs over about 19 PCR cycles. Each CDR3 protein gets one entry after TCRdb re-called the reads with MiXCR. This sample has just over 14,000 distinct CDR3 sequences, with 49% found just once. All receptors come from a human donor with advanced metastatic prostate, ovarian, gallbladder or colorectal cancer (not recorded which). This table probably holds off-target reads from a library built for another chain.

This clonotype appeared a few times. This chain connects TRBV2 to TRBJ2-1, with D perhaps matching TRBD1 or TRBD2 (5 bases each). With 0 bases removed from V and 14 bases from J, the gap between germline ends came to 14 bases. The CDR3 is 13 amino acids. CDR1 is SNHLY and CDR2 is FYNNEI in the germline V gene. The CDR3 loop is CASSEALGTPKFF. CDR3 nucleotides: TGTGCCAGCAGTGAAGCGCTCGGGACCCCTAAGTTCTTC.

The chain uses TRBV7-2 and TRBJ2-7, with D possibly called TRBD1 or TRBD2 (5 bases each). V was clipped by 5 bases and J by 4 bases, with 15 bases between them. Germline CDR1 reads SGHTA; CDR2 reads FQGNSA. This CDR3 spans 14 amino acids. The CDR3 protein is CASSPRGVVYEQYF. The CDR3 DNA is TGTGCCAGCAGCCCGAGAGGGGTCGTTTACGAGCAGTACTTC.

The count of this clonotype is one. The rearrangement joins TRBV20-1 to TRBJ1-2; no reliable D call. V was trimmed by 6 bases and J by 5 bases, leaving 10 bases between them. The CDR3 has 11 residues. Germline assignment: CDR1 DFQATT and CDR2 SNEGSKA (reference sequence). The CDR3, as DNA: TGCAGTGCGGCAGACATGTATGGCTACACCTTC. Translating gives CSAADMYGYTF.

The chain couples TRBV12-3 or TRBV12-4 to TRBJ2-5; D call uncertain. The CDR3 length is 14 residues. Deletions cut 1 base from V and 2 bases from J, with 8 bases between. CDR3 amino acids: CASSLEGGQETQYF. The CDR3 DNA reads TGTGCCAGCAGTTTAGAGGGCGGACAAGAGACCCAGTACTTC.

The genes are TRBV13 and TRBJ2-1; 8 bases fit TRBD1. The CDR3 runs to 15 residues. Germline CDR1 and CDR2: PRHDT and FYEKMQ (reference sequence). V lost 1 base, J lost 4 bases, and 3 bases stayed unmatched. CDR3 loop: CASSLAQGAYNEQFF. Here the CDR3 DNA reads TGTGCCAGCAGCTTAGCCCAGGGGGCGTACAATGAGCAGTTCTTC.

This sequence joins TRBV20-1 and TRBJ2-3, with TRBD2 matching over 9 bases. V shed 6 bases and J 0 bases; nucleotides not matched to a gene: 7. Per germline, CDR1 DFQATT and CDR2 SNEGSKA (reference sequence). The CDR3 is 15 residues long. The CDR3 here is CSALTSGGSTDTQYF. The CDR3 coding sequence is TGCAGTGCCTTGACTAGCGGAGGCAGCACAGATACGCAGTATTTT.

V usage is TRBV2 and J usage is TRBJ1-6; D perhaps matches TRBD1 (5 bases). In germline, CDR1 is SNHLY, CDR2 FYNNEI. V lost 8 bases, J lost 5 bases, and 16 bases lay in between. There are 15 residues in the CDR3. The CDR3 region has the DNA TGTGCCAGCTGGGTTGGGGGTTTGAATAATTCACCCCTCCACTTT. Residues: CASWVGGLNNSPLHF.

This clonotype counts as medium-sized. The chain is built from TRBV12-3 or TRBV12-4 and TRBJ1-5; D is unclear. Trimming removed 5 bases at V and 2 bases at J, with 13 bases between. The CDR3 contains 15 residues. The CDR3 region has the DNA TGTGCCAGCAGTCCTACGGTCGGTGGCAATCAGCCCCAGCATTTT. It translates to CASSPTVGGNQPQHF.

The rearrangement joins TRBV7-2 to TRBJ2-7; maybe TRBD2 (6 bases). Germline CDR1 reads SGHTA; CDR2 reads FQGNSA. The CDR3 has 14 residues. The V and J ends lost 1 base and 6 bases respectively, with 13 bases between them. CDR3 coding DNA: TGTGCCAGCAGCTTAGAGGAACTAGCATTCGAGCAGTACTTC. The encoded protein is CASSLEELAFEQYF.

The chain recombines TRBV26 with TRBJ2-2; TRBD1 is the table's D call and was not checked against the DNA. TRBV26 is a pseudogene segment. This CDR3 comprises 16 residues. CDR3 nucleotide sequence: TGTGCCAGCAGCGCTCAAAGGACAAGGGACACCGGGGAGCTGTTTTTT. It specifies CASSAQRTRDTGELFF.

This chain joins TRBV5-1 and TRBJ2-3, with D possibly being TRBD1 or TRBD2 (6 bases each). The germline V gene encodes CDR1 SGHRS and CDR2 YFSETQ. There are 16 residues in the CDR3. Trimming took 4 bases from V and 1 from J, leaving 16 bases between them. CDR3 loop: CASSAGGTWGTDTQYF. As DNA, the CDR3 is TGCGCCAGCAGCGCCGGGGGCACGTGGGGCACAGATACGCAGTATTTT.

This sequence joins TRBV7-2 and TRBJ2-3; D unresolved. Germline values: CDR1 SGHTA, CDR2 FQGNSA. V was shortened by 0 bases and J by 0 bases, with 10 bases between the two germline ends. The CDR3 has 16 amino acids. The CDR3 DNA sequence: TGTGCCAGCAGCTTAGCCGGCCCCGCTAGCACAGATACGCAGTATTTT. Translating it yields CASSLAGPASTDTQYF. Combining the CDR3 with reference TRBV7-2 and TRBJ2-3 gives the whole variable domain GAGVSQSPSNKVTEKGKDVELRCDPISGHTALYWYRQSLGQGLEFLIYFQGNSAPDKSGLPSDRFSAERTGGSVSTLTIQRTQQEDSAVYLCASSLAGPASTDTQYFGPGTRLTVL.